This T cell receptor (beta chain) originates from a study of cytomegalovirus exposure and HLA in healthy donors. With regard to this clone: Its antigen remains unidentified.

Points from the study as a whole: An analysis that came later showed most CMV-associated TCR beta chains appearing HLA-restricted. In a later analysis, TCR beta V- and J-gene trimming was associated with a missense DCLRE1C variant.

PCR amplification relied on 60 Vbeta primers (plus 13 Jbeta primers). Some clones are missing from TCRdb's copy, which holds only in-frame ones; the method was immunoSEQ multiplex PCR. This table has about 110,000 clones, approximately 80% appearing once. The source is a woman aged 60 to 75 in good health and CMV-seropositive. The sample comprised PBMCs.

Here the CDR3 reads CASSWTGGGNSPLHF. The CDR3 DNA sequence: TGTGCCAGCAGCTGGACAGGGGGCGGTAATTCACCCCTCCACTTT. The chain combines TRBV7-3 with TRBJ1-6, with TRBD1 matching over 11 bases. Trimming at V came to 4 bases and at J to 6 bases, leaving 2 bases not matched to a gene. This CDR3 region has 15 residues. Germline CDR1 is SGHTA and CDR2 is FQGTGA.